The sequence of this TCR beta chain was determined in a study of OX40 agonist ivuxolimab in advanced cancers. Data came from immunoSEQ multiplex PCR; TCRdb stores just in-frame clones and leaves some out. The sample has about 32,000 clones, 85% to 95% seen once. CDR1 and CDR2 from the germline V gene are SGHRS and YFSETQ. This CDR3 has 15 residues. The V end was cut by 0 bases, the J end by 2 bases, with 11 bases between. With respect to this clone: What it binds is not known.

Patients who had autoimmune disease history or got systemic immunosuppression were left out. Study-level points and caveats: Both blood CD4+ and CD8+ T cells showed clonal growth by week 6 at 0.1 to 3.0 mg/kg.

This sequence was found in an adult with an advanced solid tumor such as melanoma, head and neck, liver or kidney cancer. Sequences were derived from CD4+ or CD8+ T cells sorted from blood, sampled in a trial of the OX40 agonist ivuxolimab. This chain links TRBV5-1 with TRBJ1-1, with no clear D. The CDR3, as DNA: TGCGCCAGCAGCTTGGACGCGGTCTTCAACACTGAAGCTTTCTTT. Its protein is CASSLDAVFNTEAFF.